This TCR beta chain was recorded in a study of blood T cell repertoires in COVID-19. At the level of the study: Some COVID-19 samples were acute and others convalescent; all came from the United States, Italy and Spain. Sources were T cells, B-cell-depleted T cells, or PBMCs; the material itself was cDNA or gDNA.

The CDR3 length is 17 residues. V lost 0 bases to trimming and J lost 7 bases; unmatched junction nucleotides: 12. Per the germline V gene, CDR1 is LGHNA and CDR2 is YSLEER. As handled by the study authors: For nucleated cells, counts were estimated from reference gene primer amplification. Libraries were prepared by immunoSEQ multiplex PCR; TCRdb keeps only in-frame clonotypes and omits some of them. D and trimming were read from the DNA, whereas the V and J calls and clone size are those reported in that table. The sample holds around 150,000 clones; approximately 75% are singletons and the top ten take about a tenth.

The receptor was derived from a human donor in a cohort sampled during active COVID-19. The chain uses TRBV4-3 and TRBJ1-3; 7 positions match TRBD1. The sequencing sample was made of peripheral blood. The CDR3 region has the DNA TGCGCCAGCAGCCAAGAAGTAAGACAGGGTCGACGGAACACCATATATTTT. Translation: CASSQEVRQGRRNTIYF.